This TCR beta chain was identified during a study of identical twins. On this clonotype itself: Its antigen is unknown.

With no exceptions, donors were healthy Caucasians. Overall study findings and caveats: For cord blood, abundant beta clonotypes had fewer insertions, unlike memory repertoires, which showed none. Diverse VJ usage suggested most zero-insertion clonotypes were not invariant T cells.

CDR1 is MGHRA and CDR2 is YSYEKL in the germline V gene. This CDR3 comprises 14 residues. Template switching (which added a universal primer site) was used, and cDNA carried unique molecular identifiers. TCRdb re-called the 5' RACE reads with MiXCR, one entry per CDR3 protein. Of around 340,000 distinct CDR3 sequences in the sample, 10% to 15% were seen once. These data are also associated with another study on yellow fever vaccine responses in identical twins.

The chain couples TRBV4-1 to TRBJ2-3, with 11 bases aligning to TRBD2. This receptor was taken from a woman between 18 and 29 years old in good health. Sequenced material: CD8+ T cells sorted from blood. The CDR3 DNA reads as TGCGCAACGCGACTAGCGGGGAGCGCGGATACGCAGTATTTT. Translating it yields CATRLAGSADTQYF.